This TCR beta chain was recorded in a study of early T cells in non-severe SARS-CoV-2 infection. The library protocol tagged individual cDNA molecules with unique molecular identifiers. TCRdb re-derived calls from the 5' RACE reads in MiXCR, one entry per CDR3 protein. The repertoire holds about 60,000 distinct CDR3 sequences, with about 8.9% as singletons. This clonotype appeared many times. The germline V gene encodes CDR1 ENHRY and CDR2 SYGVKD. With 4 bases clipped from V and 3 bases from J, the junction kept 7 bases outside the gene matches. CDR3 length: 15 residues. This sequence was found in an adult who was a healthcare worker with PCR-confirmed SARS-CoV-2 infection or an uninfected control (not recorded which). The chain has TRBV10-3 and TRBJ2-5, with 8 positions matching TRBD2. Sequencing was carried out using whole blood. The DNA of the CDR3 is TGTGCCATCAGTGCGCGGGGGGCAGTCGAAGAGACCCAGTACTTC. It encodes CAISARGAVEETQYF.